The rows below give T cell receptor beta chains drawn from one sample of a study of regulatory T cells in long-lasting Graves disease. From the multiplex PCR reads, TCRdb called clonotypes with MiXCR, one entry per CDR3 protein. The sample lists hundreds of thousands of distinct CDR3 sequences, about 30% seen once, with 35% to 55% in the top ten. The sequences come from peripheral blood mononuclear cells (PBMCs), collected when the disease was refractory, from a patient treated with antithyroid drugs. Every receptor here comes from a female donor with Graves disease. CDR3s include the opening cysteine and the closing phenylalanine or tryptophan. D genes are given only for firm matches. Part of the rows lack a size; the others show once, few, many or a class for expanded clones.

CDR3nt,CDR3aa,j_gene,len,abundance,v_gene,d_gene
TGTGCCAGCAGTTACGGGTGGAATCAGCCCCAGCATTTT,CASSYGWNQPQHF,TRBJ1-5,13,many,TRBV6-9,NA
TGTGCCCGCAGCAACCCGACAGCTTACGAGCAGTACTTC,CARSNPTAYEQYF,TRBJ2-7,13,NA,TRBV5-6,NA
TGTGCCAGCAAGCGACTAGCGGGTACGAACACCGGGGAGCTGTTTTTT,CASKRLAGTNTGELFF,TRBJ2-2,16,many,TRBV6-1,TRBD2
TGTGCCAGCAGTCGAACAGGGTCGGAGACCCAGTACTTC,CASSRTGSETQYF,TRBJ2-5,13,many,TRBV11-2,NA
TGCAGCGTCCGTCCCGGGACTTTGAACTATGGCTACACCTTC,CSVRPGTLNYGYTF,TRBJ1-2,14,NA,TRBV29-1,NA
TGTGCTAGTGGTTTGTTCATAGGGTCACAAGAGACCCAGTACTTC,CASGLFIGSQETQYF,TRBJ2-5,15,NA,TRBV12-5,NA
TGTGCCAGCAGTTACGGGGTAAACGAGCAGTACTTC,CASSYGVNEQYF,TRBJ2-7,12,NA,TRBV6-2/TRBV6-3,NA
TGCGCCAGCAGCCCAGGGGGGGGGACAGTCCCCTCCGTAAACTTC,CASSPGGGTVPSVNF,TRBJ2-4,15,NA,TRBV5-1,NA
TGTGCCACCAGTGAGGTAGGCCTAGCGGCGTGCCCCTACGAGCAGTACTTC,CATSEVGLAACPYEQYF,TRBJ2-7,17,few,TRBV24-1,TRBD2
TGTGCCAGCAGCCGCCTAGGGGGACTCCAGCCCCAGCATTTT,CASSRLGGLQPQHF,TRBJ1-5,14,many,TRBV28,NA
TGTGCCTGGAGTGTATCCGGGACAGGGGTAGTGCTTGGAGGCTACACCTTC,CAWSVSGTGVVLGGYTF,TRBJ1-2,17,NA,TRBV30,TRBD1
TGTGCCAGCTCACCAGCGGAAAACCTTAACTATGGCTACACCTTC,CASSPAENLNYGYTF,TRBJ1-2,15,NA,TRBV18,NA
TGTGCCAGTAGGAATAGGCAGGACGGTAATCAGCCCCAGCATTTT,CASRNRQDGNQPQHF,TRBJ1-5,15,NA,TRBV6-2/TRBV6-3,NA
TGTGCCAGTAGTATCGAGTCCCGGCGTATGGTTAATGAGCAGTTCTTC,CASSIESRRMVNEQFF,TRBJ2-1,16,NA,TRBV19,NA
TGTGCCAGCAGTTACCCAGGGCAGGCCTACGAGCAGTACTTC,CASSYPGQAYEQYF,TRBJ2-7,14,few,TRBV6-2/TRBV6-3,NA
TGTGCCAGCAGTTTATTGGCGGTCTCCTACAATGAGCAGTACTTC,CASSLLAVSYNEQYF,TRBJ2-7,15,NA,TRBV12-3/TRBV12-4,NA
TGTGCCAGCAGCGGACAGGGTACGGAGACCCAGTACTTC,CASSGQGTETQYF,TRBJ2-5,13,few,TRBV7-3,TRBD1
TGTGCCGTGTTGTACGGGACTAGCGGGACAGGGGAGCTGTTTTTT,CAVLYGTSGTGELFF,TRBJ2-2,15,many,TRBV2,TRBD2
TGTGCCAGCATCGGGACTAGCGGAACTCAAGAGACCCAGTACTTC,CASIGTSGTQETQYF,TRBJ2-5,15,NA,TRBV6-4,TRBD2
TGCAGTGCTAGGGGAACAGGGACTTATCAGCCCCAGCATTTT,CSARGTGTYQPQHF,TRBJ1-5,14,few,TRBV20-1,NA
TGTGCCTGGAGAAGAGGGACAGGGGACACTGAAGCTTTCTTT,CAWRRGTGDTEAFF,TRBJ1-1,14,many,TRBV30,TRBD1
TGCAGTGCTAGAGAGCGGGACAGTTCACCCCTCCACTTT,CSARERDSSPLHF,TRBJ1-6,13,few,TRBV20-1,TRBD1
TGTGCCTGGGGGGCGATTCCCTCCTACGAGCAGTACTTC,CAWGAIPSYEQYF,TRBJ2-7,13,NA,TRBV30,NA
TGTGCCAGCAGCTTAGGACCCAGGAGCGCTGAAGCTTTCTTT,CASSLGPRSAEAFF,TRBJ1-1,14,many,TRBV11-3,NA
TGTGCCAGCAGCTTAGCCGACCAGGGGCCTGCTTTCTTT,CASSLADQGPAFF,TRBJ1-1,13,NA,TRBV11-2,NA
TGTGCCAGCAGCGAAGGACTAGCAGAACCCTACGAGCAGTACTTC,CASSEGLAEPYEQYF,TRBJ2-7,15,once,TRBV9,TRBD2
TGCAGCGTCTCCGACACTGCAACTAATGAAAAACTGTTTTTT,CSVSDTATNEKLFF,TRBJ1-4,14,few,TRBV29-1,NA
TGTGCCAGCAGCTTAGTCCTTTGGAACACTGAAGCTTTCTTT,CASSLVLWNTEAFF,TRBJ1-1,14,few,TRBV7-2,NA
TGTGCCAGCAGTCGCCGCGGGGCAGTAAGTACCATGAACACTGAAACTTTCTTT,CASSRRGAVSTMNTETFF,TRBJ1-1,18,NA,TRBV6-1,NA
TGTGCCAGCAGATCCCGTGGAGGACGGATGAGAAGAGAAAAACTGTTTTTT,CASRSRGGRMRREKLFF,TRBJ1-4,17,NA,TRBV28,NA
TGTGCCAGCAGCCCCGGGACATTGGACACTGAAGCTTTCTTT,CASSPGTLDTEAFF,TRBJ1-1,14,few,TRBV7-9,NA
TGTGCCAGCAGTTCGGGAACGGTCAATGAAAAACTGTTTTTT,CASSSGTVNEKLFF,TRBJ1-4,14,many,TRBV5-1,NA
TGTGCCAGCAGTTTAGCGAGAAGACCGGGAGCCTACAATGAGCAGTTCTTC,CASSLARRPGAYNEQFF,TRBJ2-1,17,NA,TRBV12-3/TRBV12-4,NA
TGTGCCAGCAGCCTTCGCAGGGGAGGGAGGACCGGGGAGCTGTTTTTT,CASSLRRGGRTGELFF,TRBJ2-2,16,few,TRBV28,NA
TGTGCCAGCAGCCGCGACGTGGGCGACACTGAAGCTTTCTTT,CASSRDVGDTEAFF,TRBJ1-1,14,few,TRBV7-9,NA
TGCAGTGCTAGAGATGCGACGACGACCTATGGCTACACCTTC,CSARDATTTYGYTF,TRBJ1-2,14,few,TRBV20-1,NA
TGTGCCAGCAGTTCCACAGGGGGGGCCTACAATGAGCAGTTCTTC,CASSSTGGAYNEQFF,TRBJ2-1,15,NA,TRBV6-5,NA
TGTGCCAGCAGCCAAGGGGGACAGGGGCACTATGGCTACACCTTC,CASSQGGQGHYGYTF,TRBJ1-2,15,NA,TRBV4-2,TRBD1
TGTGCCAGCAGTTTGATCTTAGGGACTAGCGGGAGCCAAGAGACCCAGTACTTC,CASSLILGTSGSQETQYF,TRBJ2-5,18,NA,TRBV12-3/TRBV12-4,TRBD2
TGTGCCTGGAGAGGAGACAGGGAGAATGAAAAACTGTTTTTT,CAWRGDRENEKLFF,TRBJ1-4,14,NA,TRBV30,TRBD1
TGTGCCAGCAGGGATCTCGGCGGACCGAACACCGGGGAGCTGTTTTTT,CASRDLGGPNTGELFF,TRBJ2-2,16,NA,TRBV2,NA
TGTGCCAGCAGTGAAAACCAATGGGGGGCCAAAAACATTCAGTACTTC,CASSENQWGAKNIQYF,TRBJ2-4,16,NA,TRBV2,NA
TGTGCCAGCAGCTTAGTTGGGACAGTTTTTTATGGCTACACCTTC,CASSLVGTVFYGYTF,TRBJ1-2,15,NA,TRBV7-9,TRBD1
TGTGCCAGCAGTGAACCAACAGTCTCTAGGCTGTTTTTT,CASSEPTVSRLFF,TRBJ2-2,13,NA,TRBV6-4,NA
TGTGCCAGCAGTGATAGTGGGAGTCGCACAGATACGCAGTATTTT,CASSDSGSRTDTQYF,TRBJ2-3,15,NA,TRBV2,NA
TGTGCCAGCATCCACGACATGAACACTGAAGCTTTCTTT,CASIHDMNTEAFF,TRBJ1-1,13,few,TRBV12-3/TRBV12-4,NA
TGTGCCAGCAGGAGAATGGTCCAAGAGACCCAGTACTTC,CASRRMVQETQYF,TRBJ2-5,13,many,TRBV27,NA
TGTGCCAGCCTTCCCAGGGAAGGGGCGAACACTGAAGCTTTCTTT,CASLPREGANTEAFF,TRBJ1-1,15,NA,TRBV27,NA
TGTGCCAGCAGCCAAGAATGGACTAGGTCCGCAGATACGCAGTATTTT,CASSQEWTRSADTQYF,TRBJ2-3,16,NA,TRBV3-1,TRBD2
TGTGCCAGCAGCCCACAAGGGCTTCGATCACCCCTCCACTTT,CASSPQGLRSPLHF,TRBJ1-6,14,NA,TRBV9,NA